This T cell receptor (beta chain) was captured by sequencing in a study of T cells after yellow fever vaccination. Concerning this clonotype: Its antigen is not identified.

V lost 5 bases to trimming and J lost 1 base, with 10 bases between them. The CDR3 runs 14 residues. CDR1 MNHNS and CDR2 SASEGT come from the germline V gene. Whole-study findings and limits: Detected again after the booster were most primary-vaccination clones, at about 96% CD4 and around 91% CD8.

In making TCR cDNA, 5'RACE template switching added a universal primer site and UMIs to it. TCRdb passed the 5' RACE reads through MiXCR, listing each CDR3 protein once. Of approximately 510,000 distinct CDR3 sequences in the sample, just over 20% were seen once. Sample: PBMCs, taken roughly 20 days after the first yellow fever vaccination. V gene TRBV6-1 combines with J gene TRBJ2-3; D not resolved. This TCR was recovered from a man in his late teens or twenties who received the YFV17D yellow fever vaccine. Written as DNA, the CDR3 is TGTGCCAGCAGTCTTACTACGCGCACAGATACGCAGTATTTT. This codes for CASSLTTRTDTQYF.